This TCR beta chain was recorded in a study of blood T cells in healthy people across ages. General study points: Estimated diversity that came from one million T cells was considered an underestimate. Naive CD4+ cell counts and diversity both ran higher in long-lived than in aged donors.

With respect to this clonotype: Its antigen is undetermined.

Primers used in a second PCR of roughly 6 to 11 cycles were a sample-barcoded 5' primer and a J-beta primer mix. TCRdb ran MiXCR on the 5' RACE reads and lists one entry per CDR3 protein. This sample has over 600,000 distinct CDR3 sequences, with around three fifths found just once. The ends were cut back, 3 bases at V and 5 bases at J, with 17 bases in the middle. This CDR3 is built from 15 residues. Germline lookup yields CDR1 SEHNR and CDR2 FQNEAQ (reference sequence). Sample: blood. This rearrangement joins TRBV7-9 to TRBJ2-7, with D perhaps TRBD1 (5 bases). The source is a man aged 35 to 55 in good health. The CDR3 nucleotides are TGTGCCAGCAGCTTCGTGGACATTGGCTTTAACGAGCAGTACTTC. Its protein is CASSFVDIGFNEQYF.